The T cell receptor (beta chain) under discussion was sequenced for a study of T cell responses to AZD1222 COVID-19 vaccine. General study points: Most donors were white British and more were female, and clonal diversity was possibly underestimated. Only a handful of AZD1222 recipients, roughly 6 in all, had baseline seropositivity. Repertoires were obtained only post-peak T cell response.

Trimming removed 6 bases at V and 3 bases at J, with 21 bases between. CDR3 length: 17 amino acids. Germline V gene data show CDR1 as MDHEN and CDR2 as SYDVKM. This table comes from immunoSEQ multiplex PCR, and its TCRdb copy is limited to in-frame clones, with some not included. The data hold 100,000 to 150,000 clones, with 89% observed a single time. On this clone itself: What it recognizes is unknown.

The source of this sequence is an adult in good health. The chain is built from TRBV28 and TRBJ1-5, with D possibly matching TRBD1 (5 bases). The starting material was peripheral blood, obtained on day 0 of AZD1222 vaccination. CDR3 bases: TGTGCCAGCAGGGGGGGGGTTATGGGCCAGGTCAATCAGCCCCAGCATTTT. It translates to CASRGGVMGQVNQPQHF.